Listed below are T cell receptor beta chains from one sample, sequenced in a study of cytomegalovirus exposure and HLA in healthy donors. Using immunoSEQ multiplex PCR, the repertoire was profiled, and TCRdb retains in-frame clones only, with some absent. Of nearly 95,000 clones listed, just under 80% are singletons. The sequenced sample was PBMCs. The receptors derive from a woman aged 40 to 49 in good health and CMV-seronegative. The CDR3 runs from the conserved cysteine through the conserved F or W. Not all rows give a size; the values are once, few, many and, for expanded clones, a class.

v_gene: TRBV5-4
j_gene: TRBJ1-1
abundance: -
CDR3aa: CASSYRQGISTEAFF

v_gene: TRBV30
j_gene: TRBJ1-1
abundance: once
CDR3aa: CAGLARNTEAFF

v_gene: TRBV5-6
j_gene: TRBJ1-1
abundance: few
CDR3aa: CASPIREGEATEAFF

v_gene: TRBV10-3
j_gene: TRBJ1-4
abundance: -
CDR3aa: CAISRDSNEKLFF

v_gene: TRBV5-1
j_gene: TRBJ2-4
abundance: -
CDR3aa: CASSLDRTGGVKNIQYF

v_gene: TRBV7-2
j_gene: TRBJ2-1
abundance: -
CDR3aa: CASSSTLSSYNEQFF

v_gene: TRBV7-2
j_gene: TRBJ1-2
abundance: -
CDR3aa: CASSPRQGALGGYTF

v_gene: TRBV6-1
j_gene: TRBJ2-4
abundance: -
CDR3aa: CASSERRAGDLAKNIQYF

v_gene: TRBV6-1
j_gene: TRBJ2-5
abundance: once
CDR3aa: CASSGDEQGTQYF

v_gene: TRBV5-1
j_gene: TRBJ2-5
abundance: -
CDR3aa: CASSLAGLSNQETQYF

v_gene: TRBV5-1
j_gene: TRBJ1-5
abundance: -
CDR3aa: CASSSGTGLYQPQNF

v_gene: TRBV6-5
j_gene: TRBJ1-1
abundance: -
CDR3aa: CASRSAADNTEAFF

v_gene: TRBV10-3
j_gene: TRBJ2-7
abundance: -
CDR3aa: CAISAGTRGAYEQYF

v_gene: TRBV15
j_gene: TRBJ2-2
abundance: -
CDR3aa: CATSRALGTGGIGELFF

v_gene: TRBV4-2
j_gene: TRBJ1-4
abundance: few
CDR3aa: CASSQDLEGREKLFF

v_gene: TRBV6-6
j_gene: TRBJ1-1
abundance: -
CDR3aa: CASSSTGTAKGTEAFF

v_gene: TRBV7-3
j_gene: TRBJ1-1
abundance: -
CDR3aa: CASSVTDRGSEAFF

v_gene: TRBV15
j_gene: TRBJ1-5
abundance: -
CDR3aa: CATSSYRRVVSNQPQHF

v_gene: TRBV28
j_gene: TRBJ2-5
abundance: -
CDR3aa: CATKKGRGYLETQYF

v_gene: TRBV7-2
j_gene: TRBJ2-7
abundance: -
CDR3aa: CASSSRASFYEQYF

v_gene: TRBV7-2
j_gene: TRBJ2-6
abundance: -
CDR3aa: CASSLTGGRLGANVLTF

v_gene: TRBV6-5
j_gene: TRBJ1-1
abundance: -
CDR3aa: CASSPGDMNTEAFF

v_gene: TRBV5-6
j_gene: TRBJ1-6
abundance: -
CDR3aa: CASSLGDRGWNSPLHF

v_gene: TRBV4-3
j_gene: TRBJ2-7
abundance: -
CDR3aa: CASSQEPSGTGFYEQYF

v_gene: TRBV5-4
j_gene: TRBJ2-7
abundance: -
CDR3aa: CASSSSYEQYF